Shown below are 20 T cell receptor beta chains from a single sample sequenced in a study of blood T cell repertoires in COVID-19. Some clones are missing from TCRdb's copy, which holds only in-frame ones; the method was immunoSEQ multiplex PCR. Seen here are about 97,000 clones, just under 90% observed once, and the top ten hold 15% to 17%. Sequencing used peripheral blood. The receptors originated from a human donor in a cohort sampled during active COVID-19.

V is TRBV9 and J is TRBJ1-1; D is uncertain. Germline V gene sequence: CDR1 SGDLS, CDR2 YYNGEE. The CDR3 totals 12 residues. The V gene lost 0 bases and the J gene lost 5 bases, with 5 bases spanning the gap. The CDR3 loop reads CASSVGTTEAFF. The DNA for the CDR3 is TGTGCCAGCAGCGTAGGGACTACTGAAGCTTTCTTT. Full variable domain (rest looked up from reference TRBV9 and TRBJ1-1): DSGVTQTPKHLITATGQRVTLRCSPRSGDLSVYWYQQSLDQGLQFLIQYYNGEERAKGNILERFSAQQFPDLHSELNLSSLELGDSALYFCASSVGTTEAFFGQGTRLTVV.

The CDR3 sequence: CASSYLTTQGLETQYF. DNA for the CDR3: TGTGCCAGCAGTTACCTCACAACCCAGGGGTTAGAGACCCAGTACTTC. The chain uses TRBV6-2 or TRBV6-3 and TRBJ2-5; TRBD1 is a possible D gene (6 bases). This CDR3 region has 16 residues. Germline V gene data show CDR1 as MNHEY and CDR2 as SVGEGT. Trimming pared 2 bases from V and 4 bases from J, leaving 17 bases between.

V gene TRBV6-2 or TRBV6-3 combines with J gene TRBJ1-5, with TRBD1 matching over 7 bases. This CDR3 is built from 16 residues. CDR1 is MNHEY and CDR2 is SVGEGT in the germline V gene. Trimming at V came to 0 bases and at J to 9 bases, leaving 11 bases not matched to a gene. CDR3 region: CASSYSPGQPSMPQHF. CDR3 coding DNA: TGTGCCAGCAGTTACTCGCCGGGACAGCCTTCTATGCCCCAGCATTTT.

The rearrangement links TRBV3-1 (or the pseudogene TRBV3-2) to TRBJ2-7; D is perhaps TRBD1 (6 bases). Germline V gene sequence: CDR1 LGHDT, CDR2 YNNKEL (reference sequence). The CDR3 loop spans 14 amino acids. The V end lost 2 bases, the J end lost 2 bases, and 10 bases lay between the germline ends. The CDR3 DNA reads as TGTGCCAGCAGCCAACTTCACAGGGCCTACGAGCAGTACTTC. Translation: CASSQLHRAYEQYF.

The V and J genes are TRBV7-3 and TRBJ2-1, with 12 bases lining up with TRBD2. Germline trimming cut 5 bases from V and 6 bases from J; bases unmatched to any gene: 8. The V gene's germline CDR1 is SGHTA and CDR2 FQGTGA. CDR3 length: 16 residues. For the CDR3, the DNA is TGTGCCAGCAGCGCCCAGACTAGCGGGAGAGGCAATGAGCAGTTCTTC. Protein sequence: CASSAQTSGRGNEQFF.

CDR3: CASGLRTASNYGYTF. The CDR3, as DNA: TGTGCTAGTGGTTTGAGGACAGCTTCTAACTATGGCTACACCTTC. The chain couples TRBV12-5 to TRBJ1-2; D is perhaps TRBD1 (6 bases). The CDR3 contains 15 residues. The germline V gene encodes CDR1 LGHNT and CDR2 FRNRAP. Trimming shortened V by 2 bases and J by 0 bases, and 10 bases separated the two germline ends.

The rearrangement uses TRBV5-1 and TRBJ1-3; D gene unclear. Deletions cut 1 base from V and 0 bases from J, with 11 bases between. Germline values: CDR1 SGHRS, CDR2 YFSETQ. This CDR3 spans 16 amino acids. The chain's CDR3 is CASSLSEANSGNTIYF. In DNA, the CDR3 is TGCGCCAGCAGCTTGAGTGAGGCTAACTCTGGAAACACCATATATTTT.

The chain joins TRBV4-2 to TRBJ2-1; no clear D. The CDR3 totals 14 residues. CDR1 and CDR2 (germline): LGHNA, YNFKEQ. Trimming stripped 0 bases from V and 9 bases from J, with 12 bases between. Here the CDR3 DNA reads TGTGCCAGCAGCCAAGACGGTCAAGTTACTGAGCAGTTCTTC. It translates to CASSQDGQVTEQFF.

As regards this clone: The same CDR3 is also encoded by other DNA sequences in this sample. The chain links TRBV18 to TRBJ1-2; TRBD1 aligns across 8 bases. The ends lost 2 bases at V and 5 bases at J; junction bases unmatched: 1. This CDR3 spans 13 amino acids. The germline gives CDR1 KGHSH, CDR2 LQKENI. The CDR3 sequence is CASSPGQGYGYTF. The DNA of the CDR3 is TGTGCCAGCTCACCAGGACAGGGTTATGGCTACACCTTC.

V usage is TRBV11-2 and J usage is TRBJ1-1; a possible D gene is TRBD1 (5 bases). The V gene lost 4 bases and the J gene lost 3 bases, with 6 bases spanning the gap. Germline-derived CDR1 and CDR2 are SGHAT and FQNNGV. The CDR3 loop spans 12 amino acids. The CDR3 DNA reads as TGTGCCAGCAGCTCGGGGGACACTGAAGCTTTCTTT. Translating it yields CASSSGDTEAFF. Full variable domain (outside the CDR3, taken from reference TRBV11-2 and TRBJ1-1): EAGVAQSPRYKIIEKRQSVAFWCNPISGHATLYWYQQILGQGPKLLIQFQNNGVVDDSQLPKDRFSAERLKGVDSTLKIQPAKLEDSAVYLCASSSGDTEAFFGQGTRLTVV.

This clone occurred once. V is TRBV5-1 and J is TRBJ1-1, with 11 bases fitting TRBD1. CDR1 and CDR2 from the germline V gene are SGHRS and YFSETQ. J lost 9 bases, V lost 0 bases, and 4 bases had no gene match. The CDR3 sequence is 14 residues long. CDR3 in DNA: TGCGCCAGCAGCTTGGGAGGACAGGGGGCGAAAGCTTTCTTT. This translates into CASSLGGQGAKAFF.

This clone has more than one count but fewer than ten. V is TRBV7-6 and J is TRBJ2-7; tentatively, D is TRBD2 (6 bases). Trimming removed 5 bases at V and 5 bases at J, with 13 bases between. Germline loops: CDR1 SGHVS, CDR2 FNYEAQ. This CDR3 has 13 residues. CDR3 region: CASSPGGDHEQYF. CDR3 in DNA: TGTGCCAGCAGCCCCGGGGGAGACCACGAGCAGTACTTC.

This clone occurred once. The chain recombines TRBV13 with TRBJ2-3, with D tentatively TRBD2 (5 bases). The CDR3 runs to 13 residues. Germline V gene sequence: CDR1 PRHDT, CDR2 FYEKMQ (reference sequence). Trimming cost V 5 bases and J 6 bases, with 12 bases left between them. CDR3 amino acids: CASSLDSPDTQYF. In DNA, the CDR3 is TGTGCCAGCAGCCTGGACTCGCCGGATACGCAGTATTTT.

A single count supports this clone. The V call is TRBV19, the J call TRBJ2-1; TRBD2 matches at 9 bases. CDR1 and CDR2 from the germline V gene are LNHDA and SQIVND (reference sequence). The CDR3 runs 17 residues. Germline trimming cut 6 bases from V and 0 bases from J; bases unmatched to any gene: 9. The CDR3 reads CASSLRLADSSYNEQFF. The CDR3 DNA reads TGTGCCAGTAGCCTAAGACTAGCGGATAGCTCCTACAATGAGCAGTTCTTC.

The gene calls are TRBV11-2 and TRBJ1-3; possible D gene TRBD1, 6 bases. This CDR3 spans 15 amino acids. CDR1 SGHAT and CDR2 FQNNGV come from the germline V gene. The V end lost 0 bases, the J end lost 4 bases, and 10 bases lay between the germline ends. CDR3: CASSLDKTGGNTIYF. The CDR3 DNA follows: TGTGCCAGCAGCTTAGATAAGACAGGAGGAAACACCATATATTTT.

The gene calls are TRBV4-1 and TRBJ2-7; tentative D call: TRBD2 (6 bases). CDR1 is MGHRA and CDR2 is YSYEKL in the germline V gene. This CDR3 is built from 17 residues. The ends were cut back, 0 bases at V and 7 bases at J, with 22 bases in the middle. The CDR3 reads CASSQDGGRAQAGEQYF. The DNA of the CDR3 is TGCGCCAGCAGCCAAGATGGAGGCAGGGCGCAAGCGGGTGAGCAGTACTTC.

The chain uses TRBV9 and TRBJ2-7; D is possibly TRBD1 (6 bases). Germline V gene data show CDR1 as SGDLS and CDR2 as YYNGEE. Trimming stripped 4 bases from V and 3 bases from J, with 17 bases between. This CDR3 comprises 15 residues. Written as DNA, the CDR3 is TGTGCCAGCAGCCTCGCTACAGGGAGTAACTACGAGCAGTACTTC. Translating it yields CASSLATGSNYEQYF.

The CDR3 region is CASSFDRRETQYF. For the CDR3, the DNA is TGTGCCAGCAGCTTTGATCGCCGGGAGACCCAGTACTTC. The chain links TRBV7-6 to TRBJ2-5; D gene ambiguous. CDR1 SGHVS and CDR2 FNYEAQ come from the germline V gene. The V end was cut by 3 bases, the J end by 5 bases, with 10 bases between. CDR3 length: 13 amino acids. Filled out from reference TRBV7-6 and TRBJ2-5, the complete variable domain reads GAGVSQSPRYKVTKRGQDVALRCDPISGHVSLYWYRQALGQGPEFLTYFNYEAQQDKSGLPNDRFSAERPEGSISTLTIQRTEQRDSAMYRCASSFDRRETQYFGPGTRLLVL.

The rearrangement uses TRBV2 and TRBJ1-2; D is undetermined. The CDR3 spans 12 residues. Trimming took off 5 bases at V and 5 bases at J, with 9 bases between the two ends. Germline assignment: CDR1 SNHLY and CDR2 FYNNEI. The DNA of the CDR3 is TGTGCCAGCAGTTCGGGGTGGTATGGCTACACCTTC. It yields the protein CASSSGWYGYTF.

J is TRBJ1-3 and V is TRBV7-9; TRBD1 matches at 7 bases. The CDR3 totals 15 residues. J lost 7 bases, V lost 2 bases, and 8 bases had no gene match. CDR1 is SEHNR and CDR2 is FQNEAQ in the germline V gene (reference sequence). CDR3 nucleotides: TGTGCCAGCAGCTTATTTGAGGGGGCCGGGAACACCATATATTTT. It is translated as CASSLFEGAGNTIYF.